A few counts support the clone carrying this T cell receptor (beta chain). Its antigen is still unknown. The trim removed 3 bases at V and 2 bases at J, leaving 10 bases unmatched. Germline CDR1 DFQATT, CDR2 SNEGSKA (reference sequence). The CDR3 is 16 residues long. This sample was taken from a study of blood T cells in healthy people across ages. Study-wide context: About one barcoded beta molecule per two T cells was the capture yield of template switching.

Sample-barcoded 5' priming and a J-beta primer mix drove a second PCR of roughly 6 to 12 cycles. Every cDNA molecule carried a tag from a template-switch adaptor bearing 12 random nucleotides. One entry per CDR3 protein, called by TCRdb with MiXCR from the 5' RACE reads. The sample contains fewer than 2,000,000 distinct CDR3 sequences, around 42% of which appear only once. Findings of the study overall: Researchers said unsorted PBMCs prevented a conclusive naive versus antigen-experienced comparison. Across samples, TCR beta diversity tracked strongly with naive T cell percentage.

The genes are TRBV20-1 and TRBJ2-3; TRBD1 agrees at 8 bases. This sequence originates from a human donor in good health. The sequencing sample was made of blood. The CDR3 spells CSASPTGVFNTDTQYF. The CDR3 DNA is TGCAGTGCTAGCCCGACAGGGGTTTTCAACACAGATACGCAGTATTTT.